One sample yielded the 5 T cell receptor beta chains listed below, sequenced in a study of liver allograft versus peripheral blood T cells. On the study more broadly: Comparing T cell receptor repertoires in transplanted livers with those in recipients' peripheral blood was part of the design.

One entry per CDR3 protein, called by TCRdb with MiXCR from the reads. Among 2,300 or so distinct CDR3 sequences listed, around 17% were seen once. The receptors come from a human patient who had a liver transplant. Some T cells here may be from the graft donor.

The chain carries TRBV9 and TRBJ2-2; the D call may be TRBD1 or TRBD2 (5 bases each). V lost 4 bases and J 4 bases, leaving 14 bases between the germline ends. Germline V gene sequence: CDR1 SGDLS, CDR2 YYNGEE. CDR3 length: 15 amino acids. CDR3 in amino acids: CASSPPGAATGELFF. CDR3 bases: TGTGCCAGCAGCCCCCCCGGGGCGGCCACCGGGGAGCTGTTTTTT.

This clonotype was counted ten times or more. This chain joins TRBV20-1 and TRBJ1-2; D is possibly TRBD1 (5 bases). V lost 3 bases, J lost 3 bases, and 23 bases lay in between. This CDR3 has 17 residues. The germline V gene has CDR1 DFQATT and CDR2 SNEGSKA (reference sequence). For the CDR3, the DNA is TGCAGTGCTAGTGATAGGGGCGTCGAGATTATTCACTATGGCTACACCTTC. This sequence encodes CSASDRGVEIIHYGYTF.

This clonotype ranks as medium-sized. The chain links TRBV15 to TRBJ1-1; TRBD1 agrees at 7 bases. The germline V gene has CDR1 LNHNV and CDR2 YYDKDF (reference sequence). J lost 1 base, V lost 2 bases, and 1 base had no gene match. The CDR3 has 14 amino acids. The CDR3 DNA reads as TGTGCCACCAGCAGACAGGGGGAGAACACTGAAGCTTTCTTT. As protein: CATSRQGENTEAFF.

This clonotype counts as medium-sized. The rearrangement joins TRBV18 to TRBJ2-3; D uncertain. This CDR3 is 12 amino acids long. Trimming took 6 bases from V and 2 from J, leaving 6 bases between them. Germline V lookup: CDR1 KGHSH, CDR2 LQKENI. CDR3 in DNA: TGTGCCAGCTCGGAGCTCACAGATACGCAGTATTTT. Encoded protein: CASSELTDTQYF.

This clonotype is termed medium-sized. The CDR3 is CASRPTGRNQPQHF. The CDR3 nucleotides read TGTGCCAGCAGACCGACAGGGCGCAATCAGCCCCAGCATTTT. The chain is built from TRBV6-5 and TRBJ1-5; TRBD1 matches at 7 bases. Trimming cost V 6 bases and J 2 bases; bases outside gene matches: 4. This CDR3 has 14 residues. The germline V gene encodes CDR1 MNHEY and CDR2 SVGAGI.